This TCR beta chain was sequenced in a study of cytomegalovirus exposure and HLA in healthy donors (TCRdb year 2017). Turning to the overall study: According to an earlier analysis of a few hundred of the donors, some 180 million T cells yielded 90 million to 140 million unique TCR beta sequences and about 300 Gb of sequence data. Donor age, sex, ethnicity and CMV serostatus were compiled alongside the repertoire data. On average, around 240,000 unique TCR beta nucleotide sequences were sequenced per donor among fewer than 500 genotyped donors of the cohort, with about 17% of those sequences being non-productive. A later analysis re-examined previously published TCR beta repertoires from just over 650 donors and added high-resolution HLA genotyping to investigate patterns of TCR occurrence. HLA typing included class I and class II loci at four-digit resolution. A separate validation cohort of roughly 130 different subjects was used in addition to the roughly 700-subject first cohort. High-throughput TCR immunosequencing, statistical association of individual TCRs with disease status, and machine learning were combined to predict cytomegalovirus infection status. Genome-wide SNP genotypes for about 65% of the roughly 670 donors were used in a later genetic analysis, which treated that subset as a discovery cohort. An earlier analysis of around 640 of the donors used high-throughput TCR beta sequencing to judge whether each TCR beta V gene segment behaved as functional or pseudogenic. The number of donors typed differed by locus, with about 629-630 for A, B, C, DRB1 and DQB1, over 500 for DQA1, over 600 for DPA1, and roughly 450 for DPB1. The aim of the study was to test whether cataloging public T cell receptors could identify signatures of past pathogen exposure. The study profiled the T cell repertoires of 500 to 800 subjects by immunosequencing and related them to cytomegalovirus serostatus. An early release that covered several hundred HLA-typed donors contained approximately 300 gigabases of sequencing data and tens of millions of unique TCR sequences. The genetic ancestry cluster associated with self-reported Caucasian donors included over 65% of the 398 genotyped donors. All discovery cohort repertoires had been generated on a single sequencing platform. Rather than using new phenotypic data, the later analysis identified candidate immune exposures from TCR beta sequences and from how often those sequences occurred across donors. Roughly five DR-DQ haplotypes were treated as single units for association and clustering because of strong linkage in the cohort.

Preparation of the library involved the immunoSEQ multiplex PCR assay. A mixture of 60 forward primers for TCR Vbeta segments and 13 reverse primers for TCR Jbeta segments was used in the multiplex PCR. A multiplex PCR assay on genomic DNA amplified the CDR3 region of rearranged TCR beta genes. The amplified TCR beta libraries were sequenced on the Illumina HiSeq System as 87-base-pair reads. The authors' pipeline ran thus. Across the 500 to 850 repertoires, a later analysis counted 60 million to 90 million unique TCR beta chains, roughly 11 million of which were shared by at least two donors. Raw reads were error-corrected and collapsed into unique sequences by a nearest-neighbor algorithm in which closely related sequences were merged to remove PCR and sequencing errors. CDR3 sequences were aligned to IMGT reference sequences to assign V, D and J gene segments. For a sequence to be retained, a match of at least six nucleotides to both a V gene segment and a J gene segment was required. A rearrangement counted as productive if the CDR3 had no stop codons and remained in frame with V and J, and every other rearrangement counted as non-productive. CDR3 was defined by IMGT convention, running from the second conserved V-encoded cysteine to the conserved J-encoded phenylalanine. In an earlier analysis of more than 550 of the donors, sequences lacking an unambiguous match to a single V gene segment were excluded. In an earlier analysis of roughly 600 of the donors, a V segment was called functional when productive rearrangements were above 56.7%, and segregating when the standard deviation between donors exceeded 5%. A statistical classification framework was developed to diagnose cytomegalovirus status using the catalog of TCR beta chain sequences. In a later analysis, TCR nucleotide sequences were compared against IMGT/GENE-DB human TR gene sequences so that V and J genes could be assigned. A later analysis assigned CDR3 sequences and most-parsimonious VDJ recombination scenarios with the TCRdist pipeline. In a later analysis, each TCR beta chain was defined by its CDR3 amino acid sequence together with its V-gene family, and reads lacking a unique V-gene family were excluded. As a way to deal with suspected cross-contamination and a sequencing artifact, a later analysis dropped 450 to 700 nucleotide sequences that were highly shared and had low generation probability. A later analysis calculated a clonal expansion index for each public chain from normalized within-repertoire ranks of inferred template counts. A later analysis computed generation probabilities with a VDJ recombination model fitted to out-of-frame rearrangements, and checked the results against IGoR. Hypergeometric tests were used in a later analysis to score TCR-TCR, TCR-HLA and TCR-CMV co-occurrence, with a repertoire-size bias correction applied to the TCR pairs. To estimate false discovery rates, a later analysis permuted the HLA or CMV assignments 20 times. In a later analysis, co-occurring TCRs were grouped using DBSCAN, and TCRdist sequence similarity was added for clustering within HLA-allele-positive subsets. Repertoires with fewer than 30,000 or more than 120,000 public chains, plus five repertoires with anomalous nucleotide sharing, were excluded from co-occurrence clustering. The table comes from immuneACCESS by way of TCRdb, which keeps in-frame sequences with V and J called. Part of the clones is missing from these tables; in studies checked, under half for an unresolved V gene and the rest for unknown reasons. Clonal size and the V and J genes are those of that table, whereas D and trimming came from the DNA. The sample table gives 130,000 to 150,000 clones. 0.75% to 1% of the sample is taken by the ten largest.

On this clone: Its binding antigen is unknown.

The study at large found these results: Across donors, most TCR sequences were observed very rarely, whereas some public TCRs were present in many individuals. A later genetic analysis reported fewer N-insertions in productive TCRs among donors in an Asian-associated ancestry cluster than the roughly 720-donor mean. In a later analysis, HLA-associated TCR beta chains were found to be more clonally expanded and to have lower generation probabilities than equally common non-associated chains. Most CMV-associated TCR beta chains appeared to be HLA-restricted in a later analysis, and the HLA associations seemed to be driven largely by CMV exposure. A later genetic analysis associated a missense DCLRE1C variant with V-gene and J-gene trimming of TCR beta chains, and an independent cohort replicated the association. The 87-base-pair reads could not distinguish some IMGT-functional V segments, including TRBV6-2 and TRBV6-3, so those segments were excluded. When HLA alleles, especially DR and DQ, strongly co-occurred, attributing TCR associations to individual alleles was difficult. Linkage disequilibrium might explain the correlated functional status among segregating V segments, but an unknown experimental factor could not be excluded. A group of highly shared sequence variants was considered likely to be a technical artifact of the sequencing pipeline. The presence/absence analyses assumed that sequencing depth was roughly uniform across donors, and that assumption may not be true. Only TCR beta chains were sequenced in this cohort, and the absence of alpha or paired-chain data limited detectable features. A further reported finding was that TCR beta sequences accurately predicted the HLA-A and HLA-B alleles for most subjects in the first cohort. According to the authors, the approach could potentially be generalized to other disease states and immunological phenotypes. For the cohort, immune exposure information was limited to CMV serostatus. Because HLA typing was unavailable for some donors at each locus, only the typed subset was used in association tests. In an earlier analysis of under 600 of the donors, most TCR beta V segments were observed in productive rearrangements about 90% or about 30% of the time, broadly matching IMGT annotations. Seventeen rarely observed V segments, including chromosome 9 orphons, were excluded from the earlier analysis of approximately 600 of the donors because counts were too low. At a false discovery rate of 0.05, a later analysis linked 16,951 TCR beta sequences to specific HLA alleles. In the study, some 180 TCR beta chains were listed as associated with cytomegalovirus. Cytomegalovirus status was reported to be diagnosed by the classifier with high specificity and sensitivity in both the original and validation cohorts. In vitro tests confirmed that three of the cytomegalovirus-associated TCR beta chains recognize cytomegalovirus antigens. In a later analysis, the rate of TCR association differed among HLA loci, with DRB1 alleles having the most associated TCRs and HLA-C alleles having the fewest. A later analysis reported that several top co-occurrence clusters appeared linked to parvovirus B19, influenza, CMV and Epstein-Barr virus.

The cohort comprised some 730 healthy bone marrow donors. At the time of sampling, every cohort member was nominally healthy, though immune exposures that went unrecorded were likely present. The donor was CMV seronegative and was included in the group of approximately 350 seronegative cohort members. Every donor gave a peripheral blood sample, and the peripheral blood mononuclear cells from that sample were used for TCR beta sequencing. The Qiagen DNeasy Blood Extraction Kit was used to extract genomic DNA from the blood cell samples. The V end loses 0 bases and the J end loses 3 bases, and a stretch of 14 bases separates them. CDR1 LNHNV and CDR2 YYDKDF are derived from the germline V gene (reference sequence). Reading from cysteine to phenylalanine, the CDR3 counts 16 amino acids. This entry keeps only the CDR3 DNA: 48 bases, framed from base 1.

Specimen: PBMCs. The TCR comes from a male donor in good health and CMV-seronegative. The V and J genes are TRBV15 and TRBJ1-1; confidence is insufficient to name the D gene. The CDR3 protein is CATSRDKIFEDTEAFF. The sequenced DNA is TGTGCCACCAGCAGAGATAAAATATTTGAGGACACTGAAGCTTTCTTT.